This TCR beta chain was captured in a study of T-cell reconstitution after alpha-beta-depleted transplantation in children. Study observations and caveats: Some patients' high day-60 TCRbeta diversity was traced to surviving recipient T cells and thymic progenitors. Expanded clones from the graft, numbering several hundred, reportedly supplied alpha-beta T cells about two months after transplant. T-cell numbers and diversity one year post-transplant derived largely from freshly generated T cells.

CDR3 size: 12 residues. The ends were cut back, 3 bases at V and 1 base at J, with 7 bases in the middle. Germline V CDR1 and CDR2: SQVTM, ANQGSEA. The library targeted TCRbeta and was prepared with unique molecular identifiers. TCRdb re-called the PCR reads with MiXCR, one entry per CDR3 protein. The data contain roughly 420,000 distinct CDR3 sequences, 15% to 20% of them seen just once; the ten biggest clones take up 25% to 35%. In this sample, this clonotype turned up many times. Its antigen is currently unknown. This receptor was taken from a boy younger than two who had a stem cell transplant for Wiskott-Aldrich syndrome, so the T cells may come from the graft donor. The J gene is TRBJ2-7, the V gene TRBV29-1; D ambiguous. Here the sequenced sample was PBMCs, mostly from graft donor cells, taken 360 days after TCRalphabeta/CD19-depleted stem cell transplant. In DNA, the CDR3 is TGCAGCGTTGAGGCAGGTTCCTACGAGCAGTACTTC. Translating it yields CSVEAGSYEQYF.